This TCR beta chain was observed in a study of T cell changes during pregnancy in multiple sclerosis. Repertoires were generated with immunoSEQ multiplex PCR, while TCRdb's copy carries only in-frame clones and drops some. The data hold 35,000 to 45,000 clones, with 90% to 95% observed a single time. CDR1 SGDLS and CDR2 YYNGEE come from the germline V gene. V lost 0 bases to trimming and J lost 0 bases, with 15 bases between them. The CDR3 loop spans 17 amino acids. The rearrangement links TRBV9 to TRBJ1-2; D not resolved. The origin of this receptor is a female donor in good health, enrolled as a control in a pregnancy study. The sequencing here drew on CD4+ T cells from peripheral blood mononuclear cells, taken in the second trimester of pregnancy. In DNA form, the CDR3 reads TGTGCCAGCAGCGTAGGACCCCGGCAGGTAGCTAACTATGGCTACACCTTC. Amino acids: CASSVGPRQVANYGYTF.